Listed below are T cell receptor beta chains from one sample, sequenced in a study of blood T cell repertoires in COVID-19. Clones were read by immunoSEQ multiplex PCR, and TCRdb kept only the in-frame ones, dropping some. The sample consists of tens of thousands of clones, 85% to 90% of them appearing once. Specimen: peripheral blood. These receptors were taken from a man aged 65-85 years with active or convalescent COVID-19. Each CDR3 is given with its conserved first and last residue. Fields, in order: D gene, V gene, clone size, J gene, CDR3 DNA, CDR3 protein. The D gene is left open where the match is weak. A row's size may be missing; if present it is once, few, many or a size class.

TRBD2	TRBV19	NA	TRBJ2-7	TGTGCCAGTAGTTTGGGGACTAGCGGGGTGACCTACGAGCAGTACTTC	CASSLGTSGVTYEQYF
TRBD2	TRBV5-4	NA	TRBJ2-7	TGTGCCAGCAGCCTACGTGGGGGGGGCTCCTACGAGCAGTACTTC	CASSLRGGGSYEQYF
NA	TRBV19	NA	TRBJ1-5	TGTGCCAGTAGTAATCGACAGGATAGTCAGCCCCAGCATTTT	CASSNRQDSQPQHF
TRBD1	TRBV28	NA	TRBJ2-7	TGTGCCAGCAGTTCCTATTACTCCGGGACAGGGAGCTACGAGCAGTACTTC	CASSSYYSGTGSYEQYF
TRBD1	TRBV19	NA	TRBJ1-4	TGTGCCAGTAGTATGGGACAGGGGGCGAAGCTGTTTTTT	CASSMGQGAKLFF
NA	TRBV7-9	NA	TRBJ2-2	TGTGCCAGCAGCTGGAGCACCGGGGAGCTGTTTTTT	CASSWSTGELFF
NA	TRBV6-6	NA	TRBJ1-5	TGTGCCAGCAGTTACTCGCCCGGGGGGGGTCAGCCCCAGCATTTT	CASSYSPGGGQPQHF
NA	TRBV19	NA	TRBJ1-5	TGTGCCAGTAGTACGGTCCCCGGGACATCTGATCAGCCCCAGCATTTT	CASSTVPGTSDQPQHF
TRBD1	TRBV7-9	NA	TRBJ2-3	TGTGCCAGCAGCACTGGGACAGGGCCGACAGATACGCAGTATTTT	CASSTGTGPTDTQYF
TRBD1	TRBV5-3	NA	TRBJ2-7	TGTGCCAGGGGACAGGGTTTCCGGGGGATCTACGAGCAGTACTTC	CARGQGFRGIYEQYF
TRBD2	TRBV28	NA	TRBJ2-1	TGTGCCAGCAGTTTAGTCGGGAGGGCTTTAATCGCGGATGAGCAGTTCTTC	CASSLVGRALIADEQFF
TRBD1	TRBV4-1	NA	TRBJ2-7	TGCGCCAGCAGCCACGGAACAGGGGTTAGCGAGCAGTACTTC	CASSHGTGVSEQYF
NA	TRBV11-2	NA	TRBJ2-5	TGTGCCAGCAGTTTAGGAAGCGTCGAGACCCAGTACTTC	CASSLGSVETQYF
NA	TRBV6-1	NA	TRBJ1-1	TGTGCCAGCAGTGATAGGGCCAGGGTGACTGAAGCTTTCTTT	CASSDRARVTEAFF
TRBD2	TRBV9	NA	TRBJ2-5	TGTGCCAGCAGCGTAGCTAGCGGGAGGCAAGAGACCCAGTACTTC	CASSVASGRQETQYF
TRBD1	TRBV28	NA	TRBJ1-4	TGTGCCAGCAGTTTCAGCGGGACAGGGAATGAAAAACTGTTTTTT	CASSFSGTGNEKLFF
TRBD1	TRBV6-6	NA	TRBJ1-1	TGTGCCAGCAGGACAGGGTCGGGGTTGAACACTGAAGCTTTCTTT	CASRTGSGLNTEAFF
NA	TRBV7-2	few	TRBJ1-5	TGTGCCAGCAGCGAGTCCAATCAGCCCCAGCATTTT	CASSESNQPQHF
TRBD1	TRBV5-8	NA	TRBJ1-1	TGTGCCACCAGGGGGAGAGTGAACACTGAAGCTTTCTTT	CATRGRVNTEAFF
NA	TRBV28	NA	TRBJ1-1	TGTGCCAGCAGTTTAGAGGGCAGTCCTAACACTGAAGCTTTCTTT	CASSLEGSPNTEAFF
TRBD1	TRBV10-3	NA	TRBJ1-2	TGTGCCATCACGCCCGGGACAGGGGGTGATGGCTACACCTTC	CAITPGTGGDGYTF
TRBD1	TRBV24-1	NA	TRBJ1-5	TGTGCCACCAGTGACCCCAGGGGGAACCAGCCCCAGCATTTT	CATSDPRGNQPQHF
NA	TRBV11-2	NA	TRBJ2-7	TGTGCCAGCAGCTATACTACCGGGGTTACGGGCGAGCAGTACTTC	CASSYTTGVTGEQYF
TRBD1	TRBV11-1	NA	TRBJ1-6	TGTGCCAGCAGCCCTGAGACAGGGGGGAATTCACCCCTCCACTTT	CASSPETGGNSPLHF
TRBD1	TRBV4-2	NA	TRBJ2-7	TGTGCCAGCAGCCAAGACGGGACAGAGGACTACGAGCAGTACTTC	CASSQDGTEDYEQYF
NA	TRBV4-2	NA	TRBJ2-7	TGTGCCAGCAGCCAAGGTGGACAGAGCTACGAGCAGTACTTC	CASSQGGQSYEQYF
TRBD1	TRBV24-1	NA	TRBJ2-3	TGTGCCACCGGGACAGAGAACACAGATACGCAGTATTTT	CATGTENTDTQYF
TRBD2	TRBV18	few	TRBJ2-7	TGTGCCAGCTCACCAGAGACTAGCGGGAGCCTTGGATACGAGCAGTACTTC	CASSPETSGSLGYEQYF
TRBD1	TRBV5-4	NA	TRBJ1-2	TGTGCCAGCAGCCCGGGACAGACTCTCTATGGCTACACCTTC	CASSPGQTLYGYTF
TRBD1	TRBV30	NA	TRBJ2-3	TGTGCCTGGGGAACAGGGGCTGGCCGTACGCAGTATTTT	CAWGTGAGRTQYF
NA	TRBV5-1	NA	TRBJ1-1	TGCGCCAGCAGCCCCGACCAGGTCCCTGACACTGAAGCTTTCTTT	CASSPDQVPDTEAFF
TRBD1	TRBV10-3	NA	TRBJ2-1	TGTGCCACCACCGGGACAGAGGTCGGGTGGCAGTTCTTC	CATTGTEVGWQFF
TRBD1	TRBV7-3	NA	TRBJ2-1	TGTGCCAGCAGCTGGGACAGGGTTAATGAGCAGTTCTTC	CASSWDRVNEQFF
TRBD1	TRBV3-1/TRBV3-2	NA	TRBJ2-1	TGTGCCAGCAGCCAAGATAGGCGGACAGGGGTCCTCTCCTACAATGAGCAGTTCTTC	CASSQDRRTGVLSYNEQFF
NA	TRBV7-3	few	TRBJ2-2	TGTGCCAGCAGCGGGACACCGAACACCGGGGAGCTGTTTTTT	CASSGTPNTGELFF
TRBD2	TRBV19	NA	TRBJ2-3	TGTGCCACCAAAAATAGCGGGGCTACGGCAGATACGCAGTATTTT	CATKNSGATADTQYF
NA	TRBV27	NA	TRBJ2-6	TGTGCCAGCAGTTTCGAACTTAATCTTCTCTCTGGGGCCAACGTCCTGACTTTC	CASSFELNLLSGANVLTF
NA	TRBV19	NA	TRBJ2-1	TGTGCCAGTAGTAGTAGATATGCTAAGGGGGTCTCCTACAATGAGCAGTTCTTC	CASSSRYAKGVSYNEQFF
NA	TRBV29-1	NA	TRBJ1-1	TGCAGCGTTCTAACGCTCGAAGCTTTCTTT	CSVLTLEAFF
NA	TRBV30	NA	TRBJ1-1	TGTGCCTGGAGTGTACGGGGTACTGAAGCTTTCTTT	CAWSVRGTEAFF
NA	TRBV29-1	NA	TRBJ2-7	TGCAGCGGGGAAGACAGCTCCTACGAGCAGTACTTC	CSGEDSSYEQYF